This entry describes one TCR beta chain. Its target is not known. Clones were read by immunoSEQ multiplex PCR, and TCRdb kept only the in-frame ones, dropping some. The top ten clones hold over 2.5% of a sample with about 93,000 clones, approximately 89% of them seen once. CDR1 SGHNT and CDR2 YYREEE come from the germline V gene (reference sequence). V lost 4 bases and J lost 1; bases outside the gene matches: 4. The CDR3 is 15 residues long. This entry belongs to a study of T cell responses to AZD1222 COVID-19 vaccine. Study-level findings and limits: Sampling that yielded the repertoires occurred only after the peak T cell response.

The chain employs TRBV5-4 and TRBJ2-5; TRBD2 agrees at 10 bases. This specimen consisted of peripheral blood, obtained on day 0 of MenACWY control vaccination. The receptor was derived from an adult in good health. The CDR3 nucleotides are TGTGCCAGCAGCAAGAGCGGGGGGGGCCAAGAGACCCAGTACTTC. This codes for CASSKSGGGQETQYF.